This paragraph covers one T cell receptor beta chain sequence. Its binding antigen is unknown. The input lacks base qualities; no much larger clone sits a single base away. The record originates from a study of blood T cell repertoires in COVID-19 (TCRdb year 2020). For the study in its entirety: Samples covering the acute and convalescent phases of COVID-19 were provided by collaborators in the United States, Italy and Spain. The prospective study material was composed of cDNA or gDNA derived from T cells, B-cell-depleted T cells, or PBMCs. Deeply sampled blood TCRbeta repertoires from subjects exposed to, actively infected with, or recovered from COVID-19 were included in the dataset. The repertoires were released in a freely available public database intended as a resource for research on the immune response to SARS-CoV-2. The samples were drawn from two sources: the first 160 participants of the ongoing ImmuneRACE study, and about 1,300 subjects contributed by 6 global collaborators. The sample metadata nearly always contained a de-identified subject ID, COVID-19 status, age in years and sex. HLA class I and class II types, where available, came from metadata supplied by the sample provider rather than from assay-based typing.

V sheds 3 bases and J sheds 4 bases, leaving 9 bases between their ends. The germline V gene supplies CDR1 SGHTA and CDR2 FQGTGA. The cysteine opens and the phenylalanine closes a CDR3 of 13 amino acids. Solely the CDR3 DNA is kept, with 39 bases framed from the first base. Collaborating institutions collected whole blood in K2EDTA tubes following their own protocols. For TCRbeta analysis, collaborators shipped samples as frozen whole blood, isolated PBMCs, or DNA extracted from either of those sample types. TCRbeta CDR3 regions were amplified from genomic DNA using the immunoSEQ Assay, a bias-controlled multiplex PCR. The paper's data handling went like this. The number of nucleated cells in each sample was estimated by amplification of reference gene primers within the assay. Sequence reads were collapsed and filtered to measure the absolute abundance of every unique TCRbeta CDR3 rearrangement. For each sample, productive Simpson clonality was calculated by taking the square root of Simpson's diversity index across productive rearrangements. TCRdb's version of the immuneACCESS table is confined to in-frame rearrangements and falls short of the full clone set. An unresolved V gene accounts for under half of the shortfall where checked; the remainder is of unknown origin. V and J calls and clone size follow that table, whereas D and trimming were derived from the DNA. The sample profile shows over 85,000 clones; about 83% of them were found once. The ten top clones hold 7.5% to 10% of the sample.

The paper's findings and limits, for the study overall: Clinical and demographic metadata were provided uncurated, with the amount varying by source and participant.

The chain links TRBV7-3 with TRBJ1-1; the D gene is possibly TRBD1, with 6 bases matching. Sequences were obtained from peripheral blood. This TCR was sampled from a man in his forties or fifties with active or convalescent COVID-19. The CDR3 amino acid sequence is: CASSLDRSTEAFF. The DNA sequence is given as TGTGCCAGCAGCTTGGACAGAAGCACTGAAGCTTTCTTT.